Listed below are T cell receptor beta chains from one sample, sequenced in a study of vaccination and CD4 T cells after COVID-19. No cognate antigen is known for these TCRs. TCRdb used MiXCR to reprocess the PCR reads, holding one entry per CDR3 protein. The repertoire holds 5,000 to 7,000 distinct CDR3 sequences, with 62% as singletons. Sample: CD4+ T cells from blood, cultured in vitro. These receptors came from a human donor in good health. The conserved cysteine and the conserved F or W are not part of the CDR3 here.

v_gene	j_gene	len	CDR3aa
TRBV6-5	TRBJ2-3	12	ASSWGQGTDTQY
TRBV7-2	TRBJ2-7	11	ASSPSGGYEQY
TRBV4-3	TRBJ2-7	13	ASSQDARGTYEQY
TRBV6-1	TRBJ2-7	13	ASSGQGPLIYEQY
TRBV2	TRBJ2-3	12	ASSEAPGTDTQY
TRBV7-2	TRBJ2-5	12	ASSLEGTRKTQY
TRBV15	TRBJ2-1	12	ATSRDPNLNEQF
TRBV11-3	TRBJ1-1	11	ASSFRANTEAF
TRBV21-1	TRBJ2-3	13	ASSSDGDRTDTQY
TRBV6-4	TRBJ1-1	14	ASTRGPGMVDTEAF
TRBV29-1	TRBJ1-2	11	SVRTGGWYGYT
TRBV6-2/TRBV6-3	TRBJ2-7	11	ASSSGAGYEQY
TRBV11-1	TRBJ2-5	11	ASTRSFQETQY
TRBV6-2/TRBV6-3	TRBJ2-1	15	ASSFMASWNSYNEQF
TRBV5-1	TRBJ2-7	13	ASSVDGRALGEQY
TRBV19	TRBJ1-2	14	ASNTGTGRTNYGYT
TRBV20-1	TRBJ1-5	11	SARTRENQPQH
TRBV10-3	TRBJ2-7	10	AISDFSREQY
TRBV5-1	TRBJ2-7	12	ASNPRDRGSEQY
TRBV5-1	TRBJ2-2	12	ASSRGWGTGELF
TRBV20-1	TRBJ1-1	12	SAREGRANTEAF
TRBV30	TRBJ1-5	11	AWGQGSNQPQH
TRBV18	TRBJ1-5	15	ASSPPGGAVSTQPQH
TRBV4-1	TRBJ1-2	12	ASSQPGQGKGYT
TRBV7-9	TRBJ2-5	13	ASSQVPSRKETQY
TRBV5-4	TRBJ1-1	12	ASRYGTLNTEAF
TRBV20-1	TRBJ2-1	11	SASVFTYNEQF
TRBV7-2	TRBJ1-1	13	ASSLGTGANTEAF
TRBV24-1	TRBJ1-1	11	ATSDPLNTEAF
TRBV11-2	TRBJ2-7	15	ASSLVSGTRSHYEQY
TRBV6-5	TRBJ2-1	10	ASSYPWGEQF
TRBV10-2	TRBJ2-3	14	ASSEGTSGGLDTQY
TRBV6-1	TRBJ1-2	14	ASSRHTTGGDYGYT
TRBV7-9	TRBJ1-1	13	ASSYNAGWGTEAF
TRBV20-1	TRBJ1-5	13	SARDVSGGWQPQH